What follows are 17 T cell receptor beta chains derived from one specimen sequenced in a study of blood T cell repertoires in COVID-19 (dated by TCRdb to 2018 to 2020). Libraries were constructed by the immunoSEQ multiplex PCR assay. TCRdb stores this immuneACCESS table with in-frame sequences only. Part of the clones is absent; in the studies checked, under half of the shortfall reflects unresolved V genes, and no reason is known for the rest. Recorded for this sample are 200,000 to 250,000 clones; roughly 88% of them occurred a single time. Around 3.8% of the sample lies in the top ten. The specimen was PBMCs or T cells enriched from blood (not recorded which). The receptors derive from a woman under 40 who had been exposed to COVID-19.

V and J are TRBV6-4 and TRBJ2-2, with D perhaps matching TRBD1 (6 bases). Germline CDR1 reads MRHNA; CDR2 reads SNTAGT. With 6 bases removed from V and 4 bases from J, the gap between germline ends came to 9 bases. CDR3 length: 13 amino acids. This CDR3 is CASRDRLTGELFF. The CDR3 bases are TGTGCCAGCAGGGACAGACTCACCGGGGAGCTGTTTTTT.

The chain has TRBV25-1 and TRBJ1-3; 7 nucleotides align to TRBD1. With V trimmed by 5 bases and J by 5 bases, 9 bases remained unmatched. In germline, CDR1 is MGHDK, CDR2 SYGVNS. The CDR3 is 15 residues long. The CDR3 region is CASSLAGQERNTIYF. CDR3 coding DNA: TGTGCCAGCAGTCTTGCCGGACAGGAACGAAACACCATATATTTT.

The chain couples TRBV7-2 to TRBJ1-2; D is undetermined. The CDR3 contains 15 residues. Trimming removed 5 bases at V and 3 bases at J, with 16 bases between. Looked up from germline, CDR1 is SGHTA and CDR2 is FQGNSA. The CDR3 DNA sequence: TGTGCCAGCAGCCCTAGCTGGGGAGATCACTATGGCTACACCTTC. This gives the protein CASSPSWGDHYGYTF.

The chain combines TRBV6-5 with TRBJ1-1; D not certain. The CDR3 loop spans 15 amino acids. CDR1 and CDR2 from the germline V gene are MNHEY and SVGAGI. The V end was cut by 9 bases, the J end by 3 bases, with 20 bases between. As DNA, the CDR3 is TGTGCCAGTTTGATGACCTGGGCCCCCTACACTGAAGCTTTCTTT. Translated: CASLMTWAPYTEAFF.

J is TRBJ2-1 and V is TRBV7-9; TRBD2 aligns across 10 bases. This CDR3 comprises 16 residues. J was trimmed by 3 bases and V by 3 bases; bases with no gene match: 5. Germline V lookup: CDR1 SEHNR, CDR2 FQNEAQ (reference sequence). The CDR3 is CASSLPSGSHYNEQFF. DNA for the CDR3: TGTGCCAGCAGCTTGCCTAGCGGGAGCCACTACAATGAGCAGTTCTTC.

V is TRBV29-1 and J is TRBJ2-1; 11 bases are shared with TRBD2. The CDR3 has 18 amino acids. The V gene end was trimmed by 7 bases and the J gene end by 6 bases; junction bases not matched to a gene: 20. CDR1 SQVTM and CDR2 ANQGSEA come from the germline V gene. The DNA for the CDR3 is TGCAGCGCCCTTAAAAAACCAATAGCGGGAGGGCTCGGCAATGAGCAGTTCTTC. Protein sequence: CSALKKPIAGGLGNEQFF.

The CDR3 DNA is TGTGCCAGCAGCGGGCTGGGAGCTTTCTTT. Amino acid sequence: CASSGLGAFF. The genes are TRBV7-9 and TRBJ1-1; no definite D call. Germline CDR1 SEHNR, CDR2 FQNEAQ (reference sequence). This CDR3 spans 10 amino acids. The V gene lost 5 bases and the J gene lost 10 bases, with 8 bases spanning the gap.

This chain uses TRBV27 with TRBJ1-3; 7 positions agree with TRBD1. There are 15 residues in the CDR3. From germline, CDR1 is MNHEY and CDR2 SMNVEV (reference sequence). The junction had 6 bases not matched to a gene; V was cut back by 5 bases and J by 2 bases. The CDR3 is CASSAYRGPGNTIYF. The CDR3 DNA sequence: TGTGCCAGCAGTGCTTACAGGGGACCTGGAAACACCATATATTTT.

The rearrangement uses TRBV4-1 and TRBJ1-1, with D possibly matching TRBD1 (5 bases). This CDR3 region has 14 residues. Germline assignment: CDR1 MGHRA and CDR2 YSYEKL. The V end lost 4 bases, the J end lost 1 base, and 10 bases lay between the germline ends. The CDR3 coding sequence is TGCGCCAGCAGCCCTGACAGCTGGAACACTGAAGCTTTCTTT. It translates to CASSPDSWNTEAFF.

CDR3 sequence (DNA): TGTGCCATCAGCTCTGATGGACTAGCGGGACGATACGAGCAGTACTTC. Its translation is CAISSDGLAGRYEQYF. The rearrangement uses TRBV10-3 and TRBJ2-7; TRBD2 matches at 12 bases. The CDR3 has 16 amino acids. The V segment lost 6 bases and the J segment 4 bases; nucleotides outside the gene matches: 10. Per germline, CDR1 ENHRY and CDR2 SYGVKD.

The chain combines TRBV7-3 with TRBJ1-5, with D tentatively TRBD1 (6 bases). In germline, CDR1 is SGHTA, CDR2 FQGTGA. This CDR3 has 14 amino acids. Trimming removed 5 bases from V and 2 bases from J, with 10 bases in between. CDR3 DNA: TGTGCCAGCAGCGTGACAGGTCGCAATCAGCCCCAGCATTTT. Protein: CASSVTGRNQPQHF.

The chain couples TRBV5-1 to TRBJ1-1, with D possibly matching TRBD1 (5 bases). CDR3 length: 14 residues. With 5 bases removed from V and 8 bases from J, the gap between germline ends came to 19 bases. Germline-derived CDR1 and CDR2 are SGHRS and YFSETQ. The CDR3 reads CASRQDRNSNEAFF. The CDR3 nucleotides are TGCGCCAGCAGACAAGACAGAAACAGCAACGAAGCTTTCTTT.

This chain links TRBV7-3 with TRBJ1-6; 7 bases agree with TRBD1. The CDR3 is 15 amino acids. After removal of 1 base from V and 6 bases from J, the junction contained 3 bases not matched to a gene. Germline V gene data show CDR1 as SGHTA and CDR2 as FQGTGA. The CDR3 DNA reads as TGTGCCAGCAGCTTAATGGGGACAGTTAATTCACCCCTCCACTTT. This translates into CASSLMGTVNSPLHF.

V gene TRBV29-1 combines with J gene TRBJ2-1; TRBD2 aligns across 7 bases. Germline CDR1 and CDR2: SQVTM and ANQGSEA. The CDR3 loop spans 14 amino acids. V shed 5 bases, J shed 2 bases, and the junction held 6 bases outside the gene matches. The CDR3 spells CSVSGVMTYNEQFF. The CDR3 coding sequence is TGCAGCGTTAGCGGGGTTATGACCTACAATGAGCAGTTCTTC.

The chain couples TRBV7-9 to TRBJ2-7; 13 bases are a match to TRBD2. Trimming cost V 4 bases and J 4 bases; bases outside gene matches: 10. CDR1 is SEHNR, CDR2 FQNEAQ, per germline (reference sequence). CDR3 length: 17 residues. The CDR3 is CASSWGPGLAGWYEQYF. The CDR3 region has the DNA TGTGCCAGCAGCTGGGGACCGGGACTAGCGGGATGGTACGAGCAGTACTTC.

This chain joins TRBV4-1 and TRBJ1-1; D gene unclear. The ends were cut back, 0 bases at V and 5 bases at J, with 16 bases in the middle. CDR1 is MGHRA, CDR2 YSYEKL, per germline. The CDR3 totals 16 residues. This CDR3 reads CASSQDRNGYDTEAFF. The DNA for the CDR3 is TGCGCCAGCAGCCAAGATAGGAACGGGTATGATACTGAAGCTTTCTTT.

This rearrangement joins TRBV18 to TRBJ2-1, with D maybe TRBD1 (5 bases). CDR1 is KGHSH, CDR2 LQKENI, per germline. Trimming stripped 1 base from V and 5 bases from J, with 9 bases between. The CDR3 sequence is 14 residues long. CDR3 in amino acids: CASSPRGGNNEQFF. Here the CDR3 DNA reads TGTGCCAGCTCACCACGGGGCGGAAACAATGAGCAGTTCTTC.